Listed below are T cell receptor beta chains from one sample, sequenced in a study of blood T cell repertoires in COVID-19. Clones were read by immunoSEQ multiplex PCR, and TCRdb kept only the in-frame ones, dropping some. The sample includes 200,000 to 250,000 clones, approximately 90% seen only once; the top ten take 2.7%. What was sequenced was peripheral blood. All receptors come from a man younger than 45 with COVID-19, enrolled during active disease. Both conserved end residues are trimmed from each CDR3. Each record gives: D gene, V gene, CDR3 protein. The D gene is left open where the match is weak.

>-|TRBV6-5
ASSPGGSNTEAF
>TRBD2|TRBV13
ASSLGLAGTETQY
>TRBD1|TRBV5-8
ASSFPGQGAEEAF
>-|TRBV4-3
ASSQIPGGAEQF
>-|TRBV7-9
ASSLAWGTGNQSYEQY
>-|TRBV19
ASSSRTAYNSPLH
>TRBD1|TRBV9
ASSVGDREISPLH
>-|TRBV9
ASTPVISGNTIY
>-|TRBV13
ASSLVADTEAF
>-|TRBV28
ASSFGYSNQPQH
>TRBD2|TRBV19
ASSIGGGLDEQF
>TRBD1|TRBV4-3
ASSQYRGAGNTIY
>-|TRBV6-5
ASTWTSSYNSPLH
>-|TRBV2
ASGPQGLNEKLF
>-|TRBV21-1
ASSRQGSQETQY
>-|TRBV5-6
ASSLGGGFAQPQH
>-|TRBV19
ASTGVFSNQPQH
>TRBD2|TRBV5-1
ASSLGTSGGRETQY
>TRBD1|TRBV5-1
ASSGTGNAYEQY
>TRBD1|TRBV18
ASSPPTGGDYGYT
>TRBD1|TRBV7-9
ASSLARGRVGYEQY
>TRBD1|TRBV25-1
ASRDPGQGDEKLF
>-|TRBV5-5
ASRDLEGVVNTEAF
>-|TRBV3-1/TRBV3-2
ASSRQGQGAYNEQF